The clone carrying this TCR beta chain turned up a few times. The antigen remains unidentified. This sample is drawn from a study of T-cell memory formation after mild COVID-19. Study outcomes and limitations: The study found balanced CD4/CD8 in clones contracting day 15 to 85 and a CD4+ lean in later expanders. Pre-infection memory held some responding clones, suggesting pre-existing cross-reactive T cells responded. The authors did not confirm SARS-CoV-2 specificity of second-wave clones peaking day 37.

The CDR3 length is 17 residues. V lost 6 bases, J lost 4 bases, and 8 bases stayed unmatched. 5'RACE with constant-segment primers built TCRalpha and TCRbeta cDNA libraries with UMIs. MiXCR was run by TCRdb on the 5' RACE reads, yielding one entry per CDR3 protein. The data show about 350,000 distinct CDR3 sequences, 20% to 25% seen once. This chain connects TRBV12-3 or TRBV12-4 to TRBJ2-3; 15 bases map to TRBD2. The sample comprised PBMCs or a T cell subset sorted from them (not recorded which). This receptor was taken from a man aged 18 to 35 who had mild COVID-19 (a few samples of this study predate the infection). Cell type and time point are not known. The CDR3 DNA follows: TGTGCCAGCAGCTCCGGGACTAGCGGGGGGAACGCAGATACGCAGTATTTT. This translates into CASSSGTSGGNADTQYF.